Each of the 32 T cell receptor beta chains below was sequenced from the same sample in a study of early T cells in non-severe SARS-CoV-2 infection. In TCRdb, the 5' RACE reads were re-called with MiXCR into one record per CDR3 protein. Of more than 65,000 distinct CDR3 sequences detected, less than 15% appear once; the ten largest clones hold roughly 3.9%. Sequencing used whole blood. These receptors originate from an adult who was a healthcare worker with PCR-confirmed SARS-CoV-2 infection or an uninfected control (not recorded which).

The chain links TRBV11-2 to TRBJ2-1; 8 nucleotides match TRBD2. V lost 5 bases, J lost 9 bases, and 15 bases stayed unmatched. Germline V gene data show CDR1 as SGHAT and CDR2 as FQNNGV. The CDR3 runs 16 residues. The CDR3 region is CASSRTGTPSGGEQFF. The CDR3 DNA is TGTGCCAGCAGCCGTACCGGGACTCCGAGCGGGGGTGAGCAGTTCTTC.

The table lists this clonotype with a few counts. The chain carries TRBV9 and TRBJ1-4; D remains unclear. V shed 2 bases and J shed 0 bases, with 5 bases lying between them. The germline gives CDR1 SGDLS, CDR2 YYNGEE. The CDR3 is 14 amino acids. The CDR3 here is CASSVGTTNEKLFF. The CDR3 DNA reads as TGTGCCAGCAGCGTGGGAACAACTAATGAAAAACTGTTTTTT.

This clonotype has a handful of counts. The V gene is TRBV9, the J gene TRBJ2-2, with D possibly being TRBD1 or TRBD2 (5 bases each). CDR1 SGDLS and CDR2 YYNGEE come from the germline V gene. Deletions cut 4 bases from V and 3 bases from J, with 16 bases between. The CDR3 covers 16 residues. In nucleotides, the CDR3 is TGTGCCAGCAGCCCGCAGGGACCCGGGGACACCGGGGAGCTGTTTTTT. It encodes CASSPQGPGDTGELFF.

In this sample, this clonotype turned up many times. The chain carries TRBV5-1 and TRBJ2-7; the D gene is possibly TRBD2 (6 bases). V was cut by 4 bases and J by 5 bases, with 16 bases left in between. The CDR3 sequence is 14 residues long. Germline V CDR1 and CDR2: SGHRS, YFSETQ. The CDR3 sequence is CASSAWRGADEQYF. Written as DNA, the CDR3 is TGCGCCAGCAGCGCCTGGAGGGGCGCGGACGAGCAGTACTTC. Filled out from reference TRBV5-1 and TRBJ2-7, the complete variable domain reads KAGVTQTPRYLIKTRGQQVTLSCSPISGHRSVSWYQQTPGQGLQFLFEYFSETQRNKGNFPGRFSGRQFSNSRSEMNVSTLELGDSALYLCASSAWRGADEQYFGPGTRLTVT.

The chain employs TRBV12-3 or TRBV12-4 and TRBJ2-7; D not resolved. The CDR3 runs to 15 residues. V was pared by 2 bases and J by 7 bases, with 18 bases between. The CDR3 spells CASSLQTGSRSEQYF. For the CDR3, the DNA is TGTGCCAGCAGTTTACAGACGGGCTCCAGATCAGAGCAGTACTTC.

This clonotype was counted at least ten times. CDR3 protein: CASSLGGAPYEQYF. The CDR3 region has the DNA TGCGCCAGCAGCTTGGGGGGGGCCCCCTACGAGCAGTACTTC. The chain recombines TRBV5-1 with TRBJ2-7; tentatively, D is TRBD1 or TRBD2 (6 bases each). The CDR3 runs to 14 residues. Trimming shortened V by 0 bases and J by 2 bases, and 9 bases separated the two germline ends. CDR1 and CDR2 (germline): SGHRS, YFSETQ.

This sequence joins TRBV7-9 and TRBJ2-3, with 9 bases matching TRBD2. This CDR3 spans 18 amino acids. Per the germline V gene, CDR1 is SEHNR and CDR2 is FQNEAQ (reference sequence). V was pared by 5 bases and J by 3 bases, with 15 bases of the junction left unmatched. CDR3 loop: CASSLNGPGSGSTDTQYF. DNA of the CDR3: TGTGCCAGCAGCCTCAACGGCCCGGGTAGCGGGAGTACAGATACGCAGTATTTT.

This clonotype was seen repeatedly, ten times or more. The chain links TRBV14 to TRBJ1-1; the match to TRBD1 covers 8 bases. Looked up from germline, CDR1 is SGHDN and CDR2 is FVKESK. V was pared by 4 bases and J by 6 bases, with 4 bases of the junction left unmatched. The CDR3 length is 13 residues. Written as DNA, the CDR3 is TGTGCCAGCAGCCGACAGGGGTGGTCTGAAGCTTTCTTT. Translating gives CASSRQGWSEAFF.

This clonotype was found many times. V is TRBV7-3 and J is TRBJ2-1; a possible D gene is TRBD2 (5 bases). V was trimmed by 5 bases and J by 10 bases, leaving 15 bases between them. The CDR3 extends over 13 amino acids. The germline V gene encodes CDR1 SGHTA and CDR2 FQGTGA. CDR3 in DNA: TGTGCCAGCAGCCCTACGGGGAGACCCGAGCAGTTCTTC. Translated, it gives CASSPTGRPEQFF.

This chain links TRBV11-3 with TRBJ2-7, with 9 bases fitting TRBD2. Trimming cost V 5 bases and J 5 bases; bases outside gene matches: 7. Germline V gene sequence: CDR1 SGHNT, CDR2 YENEEA. This CDR3 has 14 amino acids. The CDR3 region is CASSPRTSEDEQYF. The CDR3 DNA sequence: TGTGCCAGCAGCCCCCGGACTAGCGAGGACGAGCAGTACTTC.

In nucleotides, the CDR3 is TGTGCCAGCAGCTTAGTGCGGGTTTTGACAGGACTGACCTCTGGGGCCAACGTCCTGACTTTC. Its translation is CASSLVRVLTGLTSGANVLTF. The J gene is TRBJ2-6, the V gene TRBV7-8; D perhaps matches TRBD1 (6 bases). V was clipped by 1 base and J by 0 bases, with 22 bases between them. The germline V gene encodes CDR1 SGHVS and CDR2 FQNEAQ. The CDR3 is 21 residues long.

This clonotype was seen more than once but under ten times. The gene calls are TRBV5-4 and TRBJ2-1; TRBD2 is a possible D gene (5 bases). This CDR3 has 13 amino acids. Germline CDR1 reads SGHNT; CDR2 reads YYREEE (reference sequence). V was cut by 2 bases and J by 9 bases, with 12 bases left in between. The CDR3 nucleotides read TGTGCCAGCAGCTTACTAGTTAATGCTGAGCAGTTCTTC. Translated, it gives CASSLLVNAEQFF.

The chain employs TRBV15 and TRBJ2-3; D possibly corresponds to TRBD2 (6 bases). V dropped 5 bases and J dropped 1 base, with 13 bases sitting between them. CDR3 length equals 15 residues. Germline V lookup: CDR1 LNHNV, CDR2 YYDKDF (reference sequence). In DNA, the CDR3 is TGTGCCACCAGCTCCCTCTCGGGAGGCACAGATACGCAGTATTTT. Its translation is CATSSLSGGTDTQYF.

The sample holds many counts of this clonotype. The chain employs TRBV11-2 and TRBJ2-5; D is unclear. Germline loops: CDR1 SGHAT, CDR2 FQNNGV. The CDR3 length is 15 residues. Trimming removed 8 bases from V and 3 bases from J, with 19 bases in between. The CDR3 sequence is CASGSLLSLEETQYF. Here the CDR3 DNA reads TGTGCCAGCGGTTCTCTTTTGAGCCTAGAAGAGACCCAGTACTTC.

This clonotype occurred a few times. The chain uses TRBV28 and TRBJ2-1; 7 bases are shared with TRBD1. The CDR3 spans 16 residues. Germline V gives CDR1 MDHEN, CDR2 SYDVKM. V was clipped by 8 bases and J by 1 base; unmatched bases: 11. CDR3 residues: CASYRYRDSSYNEQFF. The CDR3 DNA follows: TGTGCCAGCTACCGATACCGGGACAGTTCCTACAATGAGCAGTTCTTC.

The sample holds many counts of this clonotype. CDR3 loop: CASSPLYSGRGNEQFF. CDR3 nucleotides: TGTGCCAGCAGCCCCCTGTACAGCGGGAGGGGCAATGAGCAGTTCTTC. This rearrangement joins TRBV7-2 to TRBJ2-1; 10 bases fit TRBD2. The CDR3 length is 16 residues. Germline lookup yields CDR1 SGHTA and CDR2 FQGNSA. The ends lost 5 bases at V and 6 bases at J; junction bases unmatched: 10.

This clonotype has at least ten counts. The CDR3 here is CASSLPSSGANVLTF. The CDR3 coding sequence is TGTGCCAGCAGTTTGCCCAGCTCTGGGGCCAACGTCCTGACTTTC. The gene calls are TRBV28 and TRBJ2-6, with D unresolved. The CDR3 covers 15 residues. V was cut by 3 bases and J by 0 bases, with 6 bases left in between. In germline, CDR1 is MDHEN, CDR2 SYDVKM.

The V call is TRBV28, the J call TRBJ1-4; 8 bases are shared with TRBD1. From germline, CDR1 is MDHEN and CDR2 SYDVKM. Trimming cost V 6 bases and J 7 bases; bases outside gene matches: 7. There are 14 residues in the CDR3. The chain's CDR3 is CASRIRGRGEKLFF. CDR3 in DNA: TGTGCCAGCAGAATCAGGGGGCGAGGTGAAAAACTGTTTTTT.

This clonotype was detected many times. V is TRBV28 and J is TRBJ2-5, with 7 bases aligning to TRBD2. The CDR3 length is 16 residues. V was pared by 6 bases and J by 7 bases, with 17 bases of the junction left unmatched. Germline values: CDR1 MDHEN, CDR2 SYDVKM. CDR3 region: CASSPTSAPPPRTQYF. The CDR3, as DNA: TGTGCCAGCAGCCCTACTAGCGCCCCTCCACCAAGGACCCAGTACTTC.

This clonotype has ten or more counts. The gene calls are TRBV29-1 and TRBJ1-2; no clear D. Germline V gives CDR1 SQVTM, CDR2 ANQGSEA. CDR3 length equals 13 residues. Trimming removed 7 bases from V and 3 bases from J, with 15 bases in between. In DNA, the CDR3 is TGCAGCGCTGGCACGATCCGGGACTATGGCTACACCTTC. Its protein is CSAGTIRDYGYTF.

This clonotype occurred a few times. The V call is TRBV5-1, the J call TRBJ2-1; no clear D gene. Germline CDR1 and CDR2: SGHRS and YFSETQ. Trimming left V 5 bases short and J 6 bases short, with 9 bases between. This CDR3 has 12 amino acids. The CDR3: CASRGTSNEQFF. The CDR3 region has the DNA TGCGCCAGCAGGGGAACTTCCAATGAGCAGTTCTTC.

This clonotype came up a few times. Mismatch with germline at one junction end may stem from a read error. V is TRBV7-7 and J is TRBJ2-2; D is tentatively TRBD1 or TRBD2 (5 bases each). Germline V gene sequence: CDR1 SSHAT, CDR2 FNYEAQ (reference sequence). The CDR3 consists of 17 residues. Here the CDR3 DNA reads TGTGCCAGCAGCCTAGCCCTTTGGCAGGGGAACACCGGGGAGCTGTTTTTT. It yields the protein CASSLALWQGNTGELFF.

This clonotype has at least ten counts. The rearrangement links TRBV20-1 to TRBJ1-1, with TRBD1 identical over 7 bases. Looked up from germline, CDR1 is DFQATT and CDR2 is SNEGSKA (reference sequence). The V segment lost 0 bases and the J segment 4 bases; nucleotides outside the gene matches: 8. The length of the CDR3 is 15 residues. The CDR3 loop is CSARDPGGGVTEAFF. The CDR3 region has the DNA TGCAGTGCTAGAGATCCAGGAGGGGGCGTCACTGAAGCTTTCTTT.

This clonotype was seen many times. V is TRBV27 and J is TRBJ2-1; D unclear. Germline assignment: CDR1 MNHEY and CDR2 SMNVEV (reference sequence). Trimming pared 6 bases from V and 6 bases from J, leaving 15 bases between. This CDR3 has 14 residues. The chain's CDR3 is CASRPGPKTNEQFF. CDR3 bases: TGTGCCAGCAGACCCGGACCAAAGACCAATGAGCAGTTCTTC.

A word on this clonotype: Germline is not matched at one junction end, which may reflect a read error. The chain links TRBV27 to TRBJ2-7; D perhaps matches TRBD2 (5 bases). Germline CDR1 reads MNHEY; CDR2 reads SMNVEV (reference sequence). This CDR3 is built from 15 residues. This chain's CDR3 is CVSSLDRAGAYEQYF. CDR3 DNA sequence: TGTGTCAGCAGTCTAGACCGAGCCGGGGCCTACGAGCAGTACTTC.

This clonotype occurred many times. The gene calls are TRBV29-1 and TRBJ2-4; a possible D gene is TRBD1 (6 bases). Between the trimmed V and J ends, which lost 4 bases and 7 bases, there was a span of 11 bases. Germline V gene lookup returns CDR1 SQVTM and CDR2 ANQGSEA. The CDR3 is 12 amino acids. The chain's CDR3 is CSVVPTGNIQYF. The CDR3 DNA sequence: TGCAGCGTTGTACCAACAGGGAACATTCAGTACTTC.

This clonotype was detected many times. The chain employs TRBV11-2 and TRBJ2-7, with TRBD2 as a possible D gene (5 bases). Germline V gives CDR1 SGHAT, CDR2 FQNNGV. The CDR3 length is 15 residues. Between the trimmed V and J ends, which lost 5 bases and 5 bases, there was a span of 19 bases. CDR3 in amino acids: CASSPLGGSAHEQYF. In DNA, the CDR3 is TGTGCCAGCAGCCCTTTGGGTGGGAGCGCCCACGAGCAGTACTTC.

This clonotype was counted many times. The J gene is TRBJ2-1, the V gene TRBV3-1, with 8 positions matching TRBD2. The CDR3 sequence is 19 residues long. Germline V gives CDR1 LGHDT, CDR2 YNNKEL (reference sequence). V dropped 0 bases and J dropped 4; count of bases not matched to a gene: 14. The CDR3 nucleotides are TGTGCCAGCAGCCAAGATGTGGGTTGGAGGGGGACTAGTTACAATGAGCAGTTCTTC. Its protein is CASSQDVGWRGTSYNEQFF.

This clonotype appeared many times. The V and J genes are TRBV4-2 and TRBJ2-1, with 10 bases fitting TRBD2. Germline V gene data show CDR1 as LGHNA and CDR2 as YNFKEQ. V gave up 0 bases and J gave up 6 bases; unmatched junction bases: 5. CDR3 length equals 16 residues. The CDR3 coding sequence is TGTGCCAGCAGCCAAGATAGGACTAGCGGTGCCAATGAGCAGTTCTTC. As protein: CASSQDRTSGANEQFF.

This clonotype was observed a few times. V usage is TRBV3-1 and J usage is TRBJ2-5, with 14 bases lining up with TRBD2. The germline V gene encodes CDR1 LGHDT and CDR2 YNNKEL (reference sequence). J gave up 5 bases and V 4 bases, and 12 bases lay outside the gene matches. The CDR3 has 18 residues. Written as DNA, the CDR3 is TGTGCCAGCAGCCTCCGGACTAGCGGGAGGACCCCGCGGGAGACCCAGTACTTC. Protein: CASSLRTSGRTPRETQYF.

In this sample, this clonotype turned up many times. This rearrangement joins TRBV19 to TRBJ2-7, with 11 bases aligning to TRBD2. V was clipped by 6 bases and J by 3 bases; unmatched bases: 7. CDR3 size: 15 residues. In germline, CDR1 is LNHDA, CDR2 SQIVND (reference sequence). The CDR3 DNA follows: TGTGCCAGTAGCTCCACTAGCGGGAGTAACTACGAGCAGTACTTC. Translated: CASSSTSGSNYEQYF.

The chain employs TRBV7-6 and TRBJ2-1, with 13 bases aligning to TRBD2. Germline CDR1 and CDR2: SGHVS and FNYEAQ. The V gene end was trimmed by 7 bases and the J gene end by 12 bases; junction bases not matched to a gene: 9. CDR3 size: 14 residues. In nucleotides, the CDR3 is TGTGCCAGCACCGGACTAGCGGGAGCAATAGGGCAGTTCTTC. Translated: CASTGLAGAIGQFF.